This entry concerns a single T cell receptor beta chain. V dropped 0 bases and J dropped 5; count of bases not matched to a gene: 7. Germline CDR1 SGHRS, CDR2 YFSETQ. The CDR3 runs to 16 residues. This specimen comes from a study of T cell changes during pregnancy in multiple sclerosis. Clones were read by immunoSEQ multiplex PCR, and TCRdb kept only the in-frame ones, dropping some. The table lists about 31,000 clones, approximately 90% of them singletons, with 3.5% to 4.5% in the top ten. The rearrangement joins TRBV5-1 to TRBJ2-5, with 10 bases aligning to TRBD2. This sequence was found in a female donor with multiple sclerosis, enrolled in a pregnancy study. The input for sequencing was CD8+ T cells from peripheral blood mononuclear cells, taken in the second trimester of pregnancy. This CDR3 reads CASSLELAGDWETQYF. Written as DNA, the CDR3 is TGCGCCAGCAGCTTGGAGCTAGCGGGAGACTGGGAGACCCAGTACTTC.